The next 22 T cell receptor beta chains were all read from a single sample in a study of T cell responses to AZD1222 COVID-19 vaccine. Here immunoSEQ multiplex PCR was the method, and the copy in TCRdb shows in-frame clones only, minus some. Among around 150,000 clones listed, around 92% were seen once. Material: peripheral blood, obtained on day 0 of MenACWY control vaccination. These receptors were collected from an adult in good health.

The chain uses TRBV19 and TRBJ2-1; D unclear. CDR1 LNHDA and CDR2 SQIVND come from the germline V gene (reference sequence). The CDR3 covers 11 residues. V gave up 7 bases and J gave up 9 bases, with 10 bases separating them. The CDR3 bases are TGTGCCAGTACCCGGAGCCGTGAGCAGTTCTTC. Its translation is CASTRSREQFF.

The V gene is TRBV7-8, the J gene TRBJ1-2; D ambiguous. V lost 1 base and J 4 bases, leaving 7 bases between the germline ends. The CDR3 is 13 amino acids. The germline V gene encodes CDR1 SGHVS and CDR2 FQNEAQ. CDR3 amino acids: CASSLGTAYGYTF. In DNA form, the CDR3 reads TGTGCCAGCAGCTTAGGCACCGCCTATGGCTACACCTTC. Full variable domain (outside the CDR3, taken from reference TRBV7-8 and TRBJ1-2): GAGVSQSPRYKVAKRGQDVALRCDPISGHVSLFWYQQALGQGPEFLTYFQNEAQLDKSGLPSDRFFAERPEGSVSTLKIQRTQQEDSAVYLCASSLGTAYGYTFGSGTRLTVV.

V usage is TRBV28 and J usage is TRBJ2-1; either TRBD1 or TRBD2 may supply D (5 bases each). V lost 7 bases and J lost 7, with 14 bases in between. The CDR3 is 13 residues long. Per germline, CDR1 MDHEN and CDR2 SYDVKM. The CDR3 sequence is CASILLGGNEQFF. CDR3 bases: TGTGCCAGCATCCTGCTTGGGGGTAATGAGCAGTTCTTC. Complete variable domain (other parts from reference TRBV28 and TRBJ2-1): DVKVTQSSRYLVKRTGEKVFLECVQDMDHENMFWYRQDPGLGLRLIYFSYDVKMKEKGDIPEGYSVSREKKERFSLILESASTNQTSMYLCASILLGGNEQFFGPGTRLTVL.

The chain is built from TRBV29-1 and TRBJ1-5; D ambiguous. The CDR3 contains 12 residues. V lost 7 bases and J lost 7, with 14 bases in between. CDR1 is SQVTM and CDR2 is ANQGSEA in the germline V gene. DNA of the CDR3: TGCAGCGCCGGTAGGGTGGGACAGCCCCAGCATTTT. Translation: CSAGRVGQPQHF. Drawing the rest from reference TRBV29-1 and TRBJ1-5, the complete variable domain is SAVISQKPSRDICQRGTSLTIQCQVDSQVTMMFWYRQQPGQSLTLIATANQGSEATYESGFVIDKFPISRPNLTFSTLTVSNMSPEDSSIYLCSAGRVGQPQHFGDGTRLSIL.

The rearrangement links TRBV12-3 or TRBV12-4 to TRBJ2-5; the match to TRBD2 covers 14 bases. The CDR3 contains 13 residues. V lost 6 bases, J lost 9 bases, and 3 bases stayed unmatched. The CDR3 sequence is CASSGLAGGPQYF. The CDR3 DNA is TGTGCCAGCAGCGGACTAGCGGGAGGCCCCCAGTACTTC.

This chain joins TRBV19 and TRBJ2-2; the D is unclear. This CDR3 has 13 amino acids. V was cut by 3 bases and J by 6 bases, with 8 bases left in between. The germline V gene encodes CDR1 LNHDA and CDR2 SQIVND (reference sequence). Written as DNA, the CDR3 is TGTGCCAGTAGTATTGGGGTTTCCGGGGAGCTGTTTTTT. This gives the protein CASSIGVSGELFF.

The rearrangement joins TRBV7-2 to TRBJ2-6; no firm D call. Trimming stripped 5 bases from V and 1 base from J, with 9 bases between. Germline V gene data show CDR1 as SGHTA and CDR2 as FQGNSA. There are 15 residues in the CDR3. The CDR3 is CASSPPASGANVLTF. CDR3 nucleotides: TGTGCCAGCAGCCCCCCCGCGTCTGGGGCCAACGTCCTGACTTTC.

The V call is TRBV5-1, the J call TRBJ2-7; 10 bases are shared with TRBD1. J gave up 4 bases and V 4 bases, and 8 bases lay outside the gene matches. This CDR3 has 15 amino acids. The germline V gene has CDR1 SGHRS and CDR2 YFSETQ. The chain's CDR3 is CASSHSGTGVYEQYF. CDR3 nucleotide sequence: TGCGCCAGCAGCCATTCCGGGACAGGGGTATACGAGCAGTACTTC. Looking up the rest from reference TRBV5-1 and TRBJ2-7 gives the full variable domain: KAGVTQTPRYLIKTRGQQVTLSCSPISGHRSVSWYQQTPGQGLQFLFEYFSETQRNKGNFPGRFSGRQFSNSRSEMNVSTLELGDSALYLCASSHSGTGVYEQYFGPGTRLTVT.

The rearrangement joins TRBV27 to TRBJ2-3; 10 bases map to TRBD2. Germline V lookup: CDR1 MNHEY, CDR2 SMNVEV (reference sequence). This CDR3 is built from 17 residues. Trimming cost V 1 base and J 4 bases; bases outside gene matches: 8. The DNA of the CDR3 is TGTGCCAGCAGTTTATTTAGCGGGAGGAGAGGAGCAGATACGCAGTATTTT. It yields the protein CASSLFSGRRGADTQYF.

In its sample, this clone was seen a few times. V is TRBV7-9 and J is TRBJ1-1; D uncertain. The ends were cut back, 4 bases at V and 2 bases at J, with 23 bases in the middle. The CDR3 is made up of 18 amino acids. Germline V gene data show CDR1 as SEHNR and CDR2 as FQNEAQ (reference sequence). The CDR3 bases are TGTGCCAGCAGCTCCACCCGCTCCGGCGGGGTATTAAACACTGAAGCTTTCTTT. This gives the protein CASSSTRSGGVLNTEAFF.

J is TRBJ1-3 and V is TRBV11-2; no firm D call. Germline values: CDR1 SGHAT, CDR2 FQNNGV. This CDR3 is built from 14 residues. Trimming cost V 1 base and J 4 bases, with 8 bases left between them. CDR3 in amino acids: CASSLVLYGNTIYF. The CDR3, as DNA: TGTGCCAGCAGCTTAGTGTTATACGGAAACACCATATATTTT.

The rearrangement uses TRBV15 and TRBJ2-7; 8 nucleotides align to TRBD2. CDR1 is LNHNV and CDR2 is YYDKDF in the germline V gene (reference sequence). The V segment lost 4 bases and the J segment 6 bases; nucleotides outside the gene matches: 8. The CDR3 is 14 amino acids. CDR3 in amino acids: CATSTRLAGLEQYF. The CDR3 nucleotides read TGTGCCACCAGCACGCGGCTAGCGGGTCTCGAGCAGTACTTC.

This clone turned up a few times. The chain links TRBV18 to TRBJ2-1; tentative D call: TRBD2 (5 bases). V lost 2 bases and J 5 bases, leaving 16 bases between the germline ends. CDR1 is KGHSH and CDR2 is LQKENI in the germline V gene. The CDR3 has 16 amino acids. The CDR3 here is CASSPTQAGWDNEQFF. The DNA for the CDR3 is TGTGCCAGCTCACCAACCCAGGCGGGCTGGGACAATGAGCAGTTCTTC.

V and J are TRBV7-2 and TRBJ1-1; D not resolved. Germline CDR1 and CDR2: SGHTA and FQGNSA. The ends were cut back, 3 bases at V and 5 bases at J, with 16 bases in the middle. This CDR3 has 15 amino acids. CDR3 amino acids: CASSFYPAGGTEAFF. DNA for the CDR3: TGTGCCAGCAGCTTTTACCCGGCGGGAGGGACTGAAGCTTTCTTT.

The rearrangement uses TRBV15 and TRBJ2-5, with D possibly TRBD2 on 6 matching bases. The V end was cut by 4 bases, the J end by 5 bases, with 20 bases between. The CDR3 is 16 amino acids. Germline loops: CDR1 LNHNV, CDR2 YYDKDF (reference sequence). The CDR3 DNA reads TGTGCCACCAGCAAGAGGGAAGGAGGGCCAGGGGAGACCCAGTACTTC. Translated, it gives CATSKREGGPGETQYF.

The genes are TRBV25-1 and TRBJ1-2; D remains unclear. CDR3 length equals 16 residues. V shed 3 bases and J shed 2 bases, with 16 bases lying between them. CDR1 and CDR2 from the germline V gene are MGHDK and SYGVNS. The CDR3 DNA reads TGTGCCAGCAGTGAGTTAGATCAGCCACTGAACTATGGCTACACCTTC. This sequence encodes CASSELDQPLNYGYTF.

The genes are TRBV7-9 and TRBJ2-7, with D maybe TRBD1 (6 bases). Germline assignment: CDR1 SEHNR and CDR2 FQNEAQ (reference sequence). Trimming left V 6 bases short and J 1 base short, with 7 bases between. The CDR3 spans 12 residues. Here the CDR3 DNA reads TGTGCCAGCAGTACAGGGTCCTACGAGCAGTACTTC. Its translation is CASSTGSYEQYF.

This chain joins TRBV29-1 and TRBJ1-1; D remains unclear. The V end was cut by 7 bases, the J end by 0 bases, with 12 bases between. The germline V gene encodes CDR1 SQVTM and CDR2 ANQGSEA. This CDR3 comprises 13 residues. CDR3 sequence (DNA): TGCAGCGCCACCCGCGGACTGAACACTGAAGCTTTCTTT. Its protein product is CSATRGLNTEAFF.

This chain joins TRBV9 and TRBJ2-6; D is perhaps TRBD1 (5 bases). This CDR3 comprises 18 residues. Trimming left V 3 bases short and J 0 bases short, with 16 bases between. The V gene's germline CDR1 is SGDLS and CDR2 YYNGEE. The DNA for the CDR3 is TGTGCCAGCAGCGACTCCCCAGGGCGGAGCTCTGGGGCCAACGTCCTGACTTTC. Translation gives CASSDSPGRSSGANVLTF.

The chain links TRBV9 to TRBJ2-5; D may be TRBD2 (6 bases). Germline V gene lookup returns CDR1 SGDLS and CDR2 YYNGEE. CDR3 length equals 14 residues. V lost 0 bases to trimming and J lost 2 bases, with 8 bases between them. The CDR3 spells CASSVAGVQETQYF. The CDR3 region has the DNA TGTGCCAGCAGCGTAGCGGGGGTACAAGAGACCCAGTACTTC.

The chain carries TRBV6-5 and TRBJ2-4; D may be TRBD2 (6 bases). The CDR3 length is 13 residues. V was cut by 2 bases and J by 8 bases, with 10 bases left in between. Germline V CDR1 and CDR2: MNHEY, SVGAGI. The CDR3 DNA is TGTGCCAGCAGTTACGGGGGGAAAGACATTCAGTACTTC. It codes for CASSYGGKDIQYF.

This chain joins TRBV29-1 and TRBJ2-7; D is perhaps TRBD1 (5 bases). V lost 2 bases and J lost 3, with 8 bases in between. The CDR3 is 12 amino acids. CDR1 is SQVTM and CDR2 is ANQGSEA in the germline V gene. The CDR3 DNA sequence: TGCAGCGTTGAACAAACAGGCTACGAGCAGTACTTC. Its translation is CSVEQTGYEQYF.